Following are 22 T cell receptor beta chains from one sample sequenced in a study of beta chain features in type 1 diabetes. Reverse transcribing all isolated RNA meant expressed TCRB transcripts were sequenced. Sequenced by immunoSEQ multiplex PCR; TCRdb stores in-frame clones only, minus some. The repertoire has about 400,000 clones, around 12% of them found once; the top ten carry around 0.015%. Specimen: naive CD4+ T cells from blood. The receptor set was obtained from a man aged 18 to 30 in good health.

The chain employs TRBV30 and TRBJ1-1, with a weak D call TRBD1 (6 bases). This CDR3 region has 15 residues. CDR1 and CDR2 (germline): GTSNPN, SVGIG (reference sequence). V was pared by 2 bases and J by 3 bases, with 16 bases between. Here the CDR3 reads CAWSRGLVRDTEAFF. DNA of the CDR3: TGTGCCTGGAGTAGGGGGTTAGTTCGGGACACTGAAGCTTTCTTT.

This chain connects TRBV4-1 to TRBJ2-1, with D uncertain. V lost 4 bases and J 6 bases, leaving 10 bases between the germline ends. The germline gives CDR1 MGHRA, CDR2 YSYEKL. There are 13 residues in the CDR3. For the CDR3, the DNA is TGCGCCAGCAGCCGAAGCCTTATCAATGAGCAGTTCTTC. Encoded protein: CASSRSLINEQFF.

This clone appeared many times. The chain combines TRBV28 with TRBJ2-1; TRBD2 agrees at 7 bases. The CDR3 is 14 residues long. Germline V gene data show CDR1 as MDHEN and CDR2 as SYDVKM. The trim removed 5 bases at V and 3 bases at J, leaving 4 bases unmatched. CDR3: CASSRAGLYNEQFF. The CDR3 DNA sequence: TGTGCCAGCAGTCGAGCGGGGCTCTACAATGAGCAGTTCTTC.

Here the CDR3 DNA reads TGTGCCAGCAGTTACTCCATGCACAGCGAGCAGTACTTC. Protein: CASSYSMHSEQYF. The chain employs TRBV6-6 and TRBJ2-7; D not resolved. Trimming shortened V by 0 bases and J by 6 bases, and 9 bases separated the two germline ends. In germline, CDR1 is MNHNY, CDR2 SVGAGI (reference sequence). The CDR3 sequence is 13 residues long.

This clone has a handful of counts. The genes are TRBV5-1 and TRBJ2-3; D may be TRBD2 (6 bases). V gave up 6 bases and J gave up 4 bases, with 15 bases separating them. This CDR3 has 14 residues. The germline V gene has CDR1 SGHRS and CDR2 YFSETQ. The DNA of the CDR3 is TGCGCCAGCACCCACGGCGGGACCTCAGATACGCAGTATTTT. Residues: CASTHGGTSDTQYF.

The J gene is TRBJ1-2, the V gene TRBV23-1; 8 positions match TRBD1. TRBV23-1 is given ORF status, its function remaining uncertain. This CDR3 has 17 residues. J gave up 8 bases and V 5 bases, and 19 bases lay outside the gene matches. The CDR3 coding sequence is TGCGCCAGCAGTTCGGGGGTAGGGGGCAGGGGGCTCCAGGGCTACACCTTC. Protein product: CASSSGVGGRGLQGYTF.

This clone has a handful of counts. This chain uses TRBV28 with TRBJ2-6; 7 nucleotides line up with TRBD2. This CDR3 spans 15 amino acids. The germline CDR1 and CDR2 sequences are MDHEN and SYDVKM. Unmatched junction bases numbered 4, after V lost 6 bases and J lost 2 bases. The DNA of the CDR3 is TGTGCCAGCAGGCCTGGACTAGCTGGGGCCAACGTCCTGACTTTC. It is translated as CASRPGLAGANVLTF.

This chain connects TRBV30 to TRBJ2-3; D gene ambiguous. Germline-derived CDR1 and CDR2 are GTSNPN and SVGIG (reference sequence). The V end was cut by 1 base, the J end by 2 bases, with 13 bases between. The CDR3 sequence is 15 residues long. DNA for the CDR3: TGTGCCTGGAGTGATTACGGTTCTTACACAGATACGCAGTATTTT. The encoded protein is CAWSDYGSYTDTQYF.

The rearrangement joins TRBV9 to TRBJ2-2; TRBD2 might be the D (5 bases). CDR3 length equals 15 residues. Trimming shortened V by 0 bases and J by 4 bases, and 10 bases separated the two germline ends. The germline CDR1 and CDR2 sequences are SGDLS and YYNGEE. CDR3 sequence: CASSVAGSPTGELFF. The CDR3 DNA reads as TGTGCCAGCAGCGTAGCGGGGAGCCCCACCGGGGAGCTGTTTTTT.

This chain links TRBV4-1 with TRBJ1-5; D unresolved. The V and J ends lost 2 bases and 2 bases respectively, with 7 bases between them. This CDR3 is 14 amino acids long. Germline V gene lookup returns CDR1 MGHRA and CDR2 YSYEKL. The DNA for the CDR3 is TGCGCCAGCAGCCAACGTGAGGGCAATCAGCCCCAGCATTTT. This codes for CASSQREGNQPQHF.

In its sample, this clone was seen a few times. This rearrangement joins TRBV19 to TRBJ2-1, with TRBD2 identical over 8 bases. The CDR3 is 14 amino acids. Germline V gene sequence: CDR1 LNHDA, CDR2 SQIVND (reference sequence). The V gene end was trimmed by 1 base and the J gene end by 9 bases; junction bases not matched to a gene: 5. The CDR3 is CASSIGQRESEQFF. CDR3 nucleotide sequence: TGTGCCAGTAGTATAGGTCAGCGGGAGAGTGAGCAGTTCTTC.

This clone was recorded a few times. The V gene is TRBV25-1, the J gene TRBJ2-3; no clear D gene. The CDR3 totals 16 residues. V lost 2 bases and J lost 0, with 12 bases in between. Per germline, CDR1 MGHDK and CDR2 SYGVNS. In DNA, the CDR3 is TGTGCCAGCAGTGAAGCAGGAAAACTCAGCACAGATACGCAGTATTTT. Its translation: CASSEAGKLSTDTQYF.

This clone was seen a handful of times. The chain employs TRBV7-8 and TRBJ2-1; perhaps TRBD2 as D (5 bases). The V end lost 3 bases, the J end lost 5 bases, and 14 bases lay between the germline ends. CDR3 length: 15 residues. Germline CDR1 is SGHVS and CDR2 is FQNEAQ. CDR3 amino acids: CASSLGTSFNNEQFF. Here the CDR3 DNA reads TGTGCCAGCAGCTTGGGAACTAGTTTCAACAATGAGCAGTTCTTC.

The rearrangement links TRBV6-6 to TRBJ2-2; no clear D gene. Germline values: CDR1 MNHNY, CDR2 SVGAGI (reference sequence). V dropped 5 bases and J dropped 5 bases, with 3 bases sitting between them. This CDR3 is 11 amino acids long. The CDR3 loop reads CASSPTGELFF. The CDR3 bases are TGTGCCAGCAGTCCAACCGGGGAGCTGTTTTTT.

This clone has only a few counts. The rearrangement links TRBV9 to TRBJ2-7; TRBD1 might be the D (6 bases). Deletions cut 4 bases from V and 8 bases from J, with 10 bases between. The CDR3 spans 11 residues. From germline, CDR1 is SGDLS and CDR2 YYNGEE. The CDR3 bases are TGTGCCAGCAGCATTGGACAGAAGCAGTACTTC. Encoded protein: CASSIGQKQYF.

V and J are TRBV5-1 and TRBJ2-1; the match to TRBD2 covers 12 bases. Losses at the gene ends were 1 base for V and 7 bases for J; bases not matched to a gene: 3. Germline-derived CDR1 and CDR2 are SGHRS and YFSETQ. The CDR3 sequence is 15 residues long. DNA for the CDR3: TGCGCCAGCAGCTTGACTAGCGGGAGGATGAATGAGCAGTTCTTC. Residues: CASSLTSGRMNEQFF.

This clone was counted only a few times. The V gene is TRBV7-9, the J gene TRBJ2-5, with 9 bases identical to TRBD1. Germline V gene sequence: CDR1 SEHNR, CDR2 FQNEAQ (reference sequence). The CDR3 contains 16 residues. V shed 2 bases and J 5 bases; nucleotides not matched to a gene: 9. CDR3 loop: CASSLIGTGTSETQYF. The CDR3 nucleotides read TGTGCCAGCAGCTTAATCGGGACAGGGACTTCGGAGACCCAGTACTTC.

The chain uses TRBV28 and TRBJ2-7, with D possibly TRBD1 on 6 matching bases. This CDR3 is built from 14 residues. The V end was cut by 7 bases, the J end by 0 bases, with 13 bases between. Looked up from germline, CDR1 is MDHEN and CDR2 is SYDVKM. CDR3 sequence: CASKWGQLSYEQYF. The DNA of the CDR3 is TGTGCCAGCAAATGGGGGCAGCTCTCCTACGAGCAGTACTTC.

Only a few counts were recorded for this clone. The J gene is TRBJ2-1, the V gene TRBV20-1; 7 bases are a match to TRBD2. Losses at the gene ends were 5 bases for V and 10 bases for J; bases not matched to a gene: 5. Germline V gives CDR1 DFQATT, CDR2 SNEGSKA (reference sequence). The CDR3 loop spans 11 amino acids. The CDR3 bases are TGCAGTGCTGCTAAGCGGGGCGAGCAGTTCTTC. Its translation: CSAAKRGEQFF.

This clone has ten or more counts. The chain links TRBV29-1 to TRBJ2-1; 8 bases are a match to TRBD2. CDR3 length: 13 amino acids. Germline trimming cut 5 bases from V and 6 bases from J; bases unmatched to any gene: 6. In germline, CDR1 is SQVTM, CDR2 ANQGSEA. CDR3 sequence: CSVSQREFNEQFF. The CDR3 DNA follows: TGCAGCGTTTCCCAGCGGGAGTTCAATGAGCAGTTCTTC.

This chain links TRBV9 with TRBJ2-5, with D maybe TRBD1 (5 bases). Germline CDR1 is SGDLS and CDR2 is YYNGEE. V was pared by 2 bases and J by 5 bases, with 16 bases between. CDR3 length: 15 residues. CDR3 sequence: CASSVLNKGRETQYF. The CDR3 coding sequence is TGTGCCAGCAGCGTCTTAAACAAGGGGCGGGAGACCCAGTACTTC.

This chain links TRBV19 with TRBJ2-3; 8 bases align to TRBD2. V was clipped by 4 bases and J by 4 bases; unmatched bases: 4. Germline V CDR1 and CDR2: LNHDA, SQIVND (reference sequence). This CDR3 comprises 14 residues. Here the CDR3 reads CASSRLASSDTQYF. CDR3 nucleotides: TGTGCCAGTAGTAGACTAGCGTCATCAGATACGCAGTATTTT.